The clone carrying this T cell receptor (beta chain) showed up many times. Its antigen is not identified. It was by 5'RACE with 10-nucleotide random UMIs that the cDNA was made. One entry per CDR3 protein, called by TCRdb with MiXCR from the 5' RACE reads. The repertoire consists of about 33,000 distinct CDR3 sequences, with about 1.6% occurring once and the leading ten covering around a tenth. This sample was taken from a study of neurological immune-mediated disorders. The CDR3 runs 12 residues. Trimming pared 1 base from V and 8 bases from J, leaving 8 bases between. Libraries used 2 million unsorted PBMCs kept frozen in RNAlater. Study results and caveats: Expanded clones shared no identical CDR3 amino acid sequences across subjects, which suggested private TCR-beta repertoires in all groups.

Sample: PBMCs. This sequence was found in a woman under 40 with multiple sclerosis. This rearrangement joins TRBV12-3 or TRBV12-4 to TRBJ1-2; D is ambiguous. CDR3 protein: CASSLGSRGYTF. DNA for the CDR3: TGTGCCAGCAGTTTAGGCAGCAGGGGCTACACCTTC.